This T cell receptor beta chain was recovered during a study of cytomegalovirus exposure and HLA in healthy donors. The primer mix had 60 Vbeta and 13 Jbeta primers. The method was immunoSEQ multiplex PCR; TCRdb's version includes in-frame clones alone and lacks a portion of them. This table holds 76,000 or so clones, 79% found once. In germline, CDR1 is LNHDA, CDR2 SQIVND (reference sequence). J was trimmed by 9 bases and V by 6 bases; bases with no gene match: 8. CDR3 size: 14 residues. The sample consisted of PBMCs. This TCR was recovered from a man aged 25 to 40 in good health and CMV-seronegative. This chain joins TRBV19 and TRBJ1-5; 10 bases are shared with TRBD1. CDR3 region: CASSLDRGDRPQHF. The CDR3 DNA sequence: TGTGCCAGTAGCCTGGACAGGGGGGATCGGCCCCAGCATTTT.